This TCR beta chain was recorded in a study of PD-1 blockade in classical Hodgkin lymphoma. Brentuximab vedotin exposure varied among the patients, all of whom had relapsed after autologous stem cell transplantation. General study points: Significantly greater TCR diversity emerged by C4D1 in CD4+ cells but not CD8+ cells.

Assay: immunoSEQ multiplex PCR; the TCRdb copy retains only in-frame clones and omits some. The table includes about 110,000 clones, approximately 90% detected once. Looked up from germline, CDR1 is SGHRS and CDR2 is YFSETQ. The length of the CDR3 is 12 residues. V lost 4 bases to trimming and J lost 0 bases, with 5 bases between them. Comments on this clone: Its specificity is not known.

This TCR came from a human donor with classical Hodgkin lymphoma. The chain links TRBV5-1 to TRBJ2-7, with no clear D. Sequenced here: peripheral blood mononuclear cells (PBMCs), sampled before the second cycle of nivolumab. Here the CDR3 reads CASSTDSYEQYF. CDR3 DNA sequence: TGCGCCAGCAGCACAGACTCCTACGAGCAGTACTTC. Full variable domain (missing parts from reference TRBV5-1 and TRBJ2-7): KAGVTQTPRYLIKTRGQQVTLSCSPISGHRSVSWYQQTPGQGLQFLFEYFSETQRNKGNFPGRFSGRQFSNSRSEMNVSTLELGDSALYLCASSTDSYEQYFGPGTRLTVT.